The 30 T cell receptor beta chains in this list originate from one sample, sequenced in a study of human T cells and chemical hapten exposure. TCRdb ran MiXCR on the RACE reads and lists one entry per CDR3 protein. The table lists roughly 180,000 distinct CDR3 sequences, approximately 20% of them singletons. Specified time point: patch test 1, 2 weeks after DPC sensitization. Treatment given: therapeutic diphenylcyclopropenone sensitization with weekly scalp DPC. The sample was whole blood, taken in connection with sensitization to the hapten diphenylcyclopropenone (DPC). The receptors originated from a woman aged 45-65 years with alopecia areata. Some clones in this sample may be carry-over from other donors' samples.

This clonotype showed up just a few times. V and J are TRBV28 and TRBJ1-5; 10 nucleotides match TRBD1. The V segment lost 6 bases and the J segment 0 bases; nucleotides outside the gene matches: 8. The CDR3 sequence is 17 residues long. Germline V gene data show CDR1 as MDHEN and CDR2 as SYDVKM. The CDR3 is CASRNRDRGYSNQPQHF. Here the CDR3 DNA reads TGTGCCAGCAGAAACAGGGACAGGGGATATAGCAATCAGCCCCAGCATTTT.

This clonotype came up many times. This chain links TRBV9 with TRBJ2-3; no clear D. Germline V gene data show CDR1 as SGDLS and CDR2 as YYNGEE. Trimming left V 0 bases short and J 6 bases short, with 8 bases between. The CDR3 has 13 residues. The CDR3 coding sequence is TGTGCCAGCAGCGTAGATCAGGCGGATACGCAGTATTTT. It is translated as CASSVDQADTQYF.

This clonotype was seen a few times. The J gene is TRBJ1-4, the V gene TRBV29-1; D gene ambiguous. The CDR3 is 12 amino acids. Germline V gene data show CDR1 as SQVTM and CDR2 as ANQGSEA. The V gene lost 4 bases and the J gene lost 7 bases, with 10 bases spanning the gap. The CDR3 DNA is TGCAGCGTTGCGCCGAATACTGAAAAACTGTTTTTT. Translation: CSVAPNTEKLFF. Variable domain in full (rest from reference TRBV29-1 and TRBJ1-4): SAVISQKPSRDICQRGTSLTIQCQVDSQVTMMFWYRQQPGQSLTLIATANQGSEATYESGFVIDKFPISRPNLTFSTLTVSNMSPEDSSIYLCSVAPNTEKLFFGSGTQLSVL.

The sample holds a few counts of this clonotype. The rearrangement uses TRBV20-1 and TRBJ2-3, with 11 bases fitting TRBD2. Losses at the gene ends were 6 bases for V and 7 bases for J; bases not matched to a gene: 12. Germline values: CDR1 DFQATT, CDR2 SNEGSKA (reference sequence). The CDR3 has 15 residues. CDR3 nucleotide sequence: TGCAGTGCCTCGGGGGCTAGCGGGAGGAGGAATACGCAGTATTTT. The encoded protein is CSASGASGRRNTQYF.

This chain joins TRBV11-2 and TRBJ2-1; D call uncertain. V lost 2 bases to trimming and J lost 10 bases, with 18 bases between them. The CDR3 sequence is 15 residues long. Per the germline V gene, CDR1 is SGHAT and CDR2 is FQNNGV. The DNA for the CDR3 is TGTGCCAGCAGCTTATTGGTCGGCGCGGCCCAGGAGCAGTTCTTC. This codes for CASSLLVGAAQEQFF.

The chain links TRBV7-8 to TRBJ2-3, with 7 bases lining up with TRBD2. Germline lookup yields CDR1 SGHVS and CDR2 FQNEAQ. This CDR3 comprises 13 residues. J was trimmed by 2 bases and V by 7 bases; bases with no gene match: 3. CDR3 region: CASMGLPTDTQYF. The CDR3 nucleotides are TGTGCCAGCATGGGACTACCCACAGATACGCAGTATTTT.

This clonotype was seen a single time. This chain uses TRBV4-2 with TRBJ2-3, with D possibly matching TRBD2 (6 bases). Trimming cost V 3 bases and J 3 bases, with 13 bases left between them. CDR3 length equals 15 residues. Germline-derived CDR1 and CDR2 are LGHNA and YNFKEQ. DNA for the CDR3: TGTGCCAGCAGCCAGTCCGGGACTGGTACAGATACGCAGTATTTT. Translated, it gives CASSQSGTGTDTQYF.

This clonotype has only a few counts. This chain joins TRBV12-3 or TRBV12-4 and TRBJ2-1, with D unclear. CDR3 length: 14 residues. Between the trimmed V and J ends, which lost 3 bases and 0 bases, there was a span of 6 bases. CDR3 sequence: CASSLMSSYNEQFF. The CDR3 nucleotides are TGTGCCAGCAGTTTGATGAGCTCCTACAATGAGCAGTTCTTC.

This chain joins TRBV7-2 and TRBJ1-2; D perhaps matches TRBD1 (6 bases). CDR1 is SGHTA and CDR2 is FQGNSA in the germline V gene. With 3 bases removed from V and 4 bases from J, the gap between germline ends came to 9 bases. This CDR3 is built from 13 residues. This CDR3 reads CASSLDRAYGYTF. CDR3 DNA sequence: TGTGCCAGCAGCTTGGACAGAGCCTATGGCTACACCTTC.

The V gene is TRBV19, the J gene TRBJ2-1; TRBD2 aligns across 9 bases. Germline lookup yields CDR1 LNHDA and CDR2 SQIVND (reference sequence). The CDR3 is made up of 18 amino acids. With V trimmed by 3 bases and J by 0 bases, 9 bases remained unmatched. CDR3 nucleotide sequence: TGTGCCAGTAGTATGGGGCGGGGACTAGCAAGCTCCTACAATGAGCAGTTCTTC. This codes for CASSMGRGLASSYNEQFF. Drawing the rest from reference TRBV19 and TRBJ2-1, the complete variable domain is DGGITQSPKYLFRKEGQNVTLSCEQNLNHDAMYWYRQDPGQGLRLIYYSQIVNDFQKGDIAEGYSVSREKKESFPLTVTSAQKNPTAFYLCASSMGRGLASSYNEQFFGPGTRLTVL.

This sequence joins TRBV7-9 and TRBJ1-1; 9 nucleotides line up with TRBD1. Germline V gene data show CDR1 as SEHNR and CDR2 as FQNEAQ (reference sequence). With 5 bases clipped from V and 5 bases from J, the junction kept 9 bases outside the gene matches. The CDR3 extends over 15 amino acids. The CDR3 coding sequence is TGTGCCAGCAGCGCTTCACAGGGGGCGAGGACTGAAGCTTTCTTT. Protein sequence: CASSASQGARTEAFF. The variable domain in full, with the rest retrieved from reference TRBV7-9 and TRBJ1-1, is DTGVSQNPRHKITKRGQNVTFRCDPISEHNRLYWYRQTLGQGPEFLTYFQNEAQLEKSRLLSDRFSAERPKGSFSTLEIQRTEQGDSAMYLCASSASQGARTEAFFGQGTRLTVV.

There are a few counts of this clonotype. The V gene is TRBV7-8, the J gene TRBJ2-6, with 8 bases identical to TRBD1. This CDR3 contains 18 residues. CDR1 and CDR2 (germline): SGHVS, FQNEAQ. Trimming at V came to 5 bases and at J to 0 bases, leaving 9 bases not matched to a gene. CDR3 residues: CASSARTGRFSGANVLTF. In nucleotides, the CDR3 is TGTGCCAGCAGCGCACGGACAGGGCGCTTCTCTGGGGCCAACGTCCTGACTTTC.

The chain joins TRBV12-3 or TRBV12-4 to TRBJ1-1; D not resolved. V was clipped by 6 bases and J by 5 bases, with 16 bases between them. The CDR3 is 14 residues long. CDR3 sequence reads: CASSRVPLGTEAFF. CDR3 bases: TGTGCCAGCAGCCGCGTCCCCTTAGGAACTGAAGCTTTCTTT.

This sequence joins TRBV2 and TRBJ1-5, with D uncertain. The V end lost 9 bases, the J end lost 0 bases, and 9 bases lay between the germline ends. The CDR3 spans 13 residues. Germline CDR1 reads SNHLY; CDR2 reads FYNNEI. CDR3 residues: CASTEYSNQPQHF. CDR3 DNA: TGTGCCAGTACCGAATATAGCAATCAGCCCCAGCATTTT.

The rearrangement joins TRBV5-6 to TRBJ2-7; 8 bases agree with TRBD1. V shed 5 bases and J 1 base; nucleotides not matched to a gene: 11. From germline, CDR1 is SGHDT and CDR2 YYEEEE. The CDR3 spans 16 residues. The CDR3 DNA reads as TGTGCCAGCAGGATGAACAGGGGGGAAGAATCCTACGAGCAGTACTTC. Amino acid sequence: CASRMNRGEESYEQYF.

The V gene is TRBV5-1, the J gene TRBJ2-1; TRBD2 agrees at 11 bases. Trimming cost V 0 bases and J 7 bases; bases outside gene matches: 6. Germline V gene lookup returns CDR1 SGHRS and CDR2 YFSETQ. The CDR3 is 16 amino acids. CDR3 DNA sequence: TGCGCCAGCAGCTTGGTAGCGGGAGGGCCGGGTAATGAGCAGTTCTTC. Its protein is CASSLVAGGPGNEQFF.

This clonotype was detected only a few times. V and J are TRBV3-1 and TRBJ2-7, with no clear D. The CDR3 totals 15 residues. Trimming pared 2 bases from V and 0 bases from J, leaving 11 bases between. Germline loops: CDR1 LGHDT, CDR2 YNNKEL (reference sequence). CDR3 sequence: CASSQPGSSSYEQYF. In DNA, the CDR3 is TGTGCCAGCAGCCAACCCGGGTCCAGCTCCTACGAGCAGTACTTC.

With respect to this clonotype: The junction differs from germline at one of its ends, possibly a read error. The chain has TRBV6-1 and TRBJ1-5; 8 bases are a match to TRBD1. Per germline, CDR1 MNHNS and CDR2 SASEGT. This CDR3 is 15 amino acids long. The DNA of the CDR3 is TGTGCCAGCAGTTTCGACAGGGGCGGCAATCAGCCCCATCATTTT. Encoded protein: CASSFDRGGNQPHHF.

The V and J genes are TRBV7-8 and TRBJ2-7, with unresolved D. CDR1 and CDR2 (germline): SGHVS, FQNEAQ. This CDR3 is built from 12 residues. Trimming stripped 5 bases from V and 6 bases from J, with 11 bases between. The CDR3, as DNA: TGTGCCAGCAGCGTTACGCGGTCCGAGCAGTACTTC. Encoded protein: CASSVTRSEQYF.

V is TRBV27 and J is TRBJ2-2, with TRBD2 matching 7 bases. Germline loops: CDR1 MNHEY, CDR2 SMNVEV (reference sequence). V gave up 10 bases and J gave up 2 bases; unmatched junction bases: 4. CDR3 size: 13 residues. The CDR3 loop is CATGRPNTGELFF. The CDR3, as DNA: TGTGCCACCGGGAGGCCTAACACCGGGGAGCTGTTTTTT.

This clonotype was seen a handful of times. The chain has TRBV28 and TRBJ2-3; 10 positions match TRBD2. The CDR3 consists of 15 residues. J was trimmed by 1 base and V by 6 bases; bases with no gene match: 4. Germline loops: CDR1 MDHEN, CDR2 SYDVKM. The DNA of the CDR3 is TGTGCCAGCAGAGAGAGCGGGGGGGGCACAGATACGCAGTATTTT. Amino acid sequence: CASRESGGGTDTQYF. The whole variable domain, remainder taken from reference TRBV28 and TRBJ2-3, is DVKVTQSSRYLVKRTGEKVFLECVQDMDHENMFWYRQDPGLGLRLIYFSYDVKMKEKGDIPEGYSVSREKKERFSLILESASTNQTSMYLCASRESGGGTDTQYFGPGTRLTVL.

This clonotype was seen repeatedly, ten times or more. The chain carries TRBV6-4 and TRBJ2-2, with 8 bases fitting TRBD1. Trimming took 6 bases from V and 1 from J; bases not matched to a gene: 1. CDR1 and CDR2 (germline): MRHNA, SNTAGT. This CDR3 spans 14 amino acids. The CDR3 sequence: CASSGQGNTGELFF. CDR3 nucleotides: TGTGCCAGCAGCGGACAGGGGAACACCGGGGAGCTGTTTTTT.

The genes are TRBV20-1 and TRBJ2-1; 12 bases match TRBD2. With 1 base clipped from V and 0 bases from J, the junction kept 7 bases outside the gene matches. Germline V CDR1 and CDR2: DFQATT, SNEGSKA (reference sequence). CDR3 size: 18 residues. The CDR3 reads CSARGTSGRTLSYNEQFF. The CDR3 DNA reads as TGCAGTGCTAGAGGTACTAGCGGGAGGACCCTCTCCTACAATGAGCAGTTCTTC.

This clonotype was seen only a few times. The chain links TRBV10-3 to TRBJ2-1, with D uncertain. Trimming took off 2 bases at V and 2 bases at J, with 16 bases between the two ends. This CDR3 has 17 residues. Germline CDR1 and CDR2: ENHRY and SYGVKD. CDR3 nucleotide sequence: TGTGCCATCAGTGAGGGACGTGGGATGGGGACCTACAATGAGCAGTTCTTC. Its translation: CAISEGRGMGTYNEQFF.

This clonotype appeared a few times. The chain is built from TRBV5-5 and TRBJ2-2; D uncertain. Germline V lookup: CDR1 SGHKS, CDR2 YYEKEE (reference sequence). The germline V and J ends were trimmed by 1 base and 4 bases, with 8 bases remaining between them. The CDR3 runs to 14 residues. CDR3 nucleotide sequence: TGTGCCAGCAGCTTGTTGGGAACCACCGGGGAGCTGTTTTTT. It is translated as CASSLLGTTGELFF.

CDR3 in amino acids: CSARRSLAGDTDTQYF. CDR3 DNA sequence: TGCAGTGCTAGAAGGTCTCTAGCGGGAGATACAGATACGCAGTATTTT. V is TRBV20-1 and J is TRBJ2-3; 10 nucleotides match TRBD2. CDR1 and CDR2 (germline): DFQATT, SNEGSKA (reference sequence). V was pared by 2 bases and J by 3 bases, with 8 bases of the junction left unmatched. This CDR3 has 16 amino acids.

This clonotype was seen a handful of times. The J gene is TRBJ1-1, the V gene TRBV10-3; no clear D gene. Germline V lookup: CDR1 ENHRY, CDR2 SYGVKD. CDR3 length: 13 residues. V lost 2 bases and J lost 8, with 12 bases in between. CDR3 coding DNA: TGTGCCATCAGTGAGCTGGGGTTTCAAGAAGCTTTCTTT. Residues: CAISELGFQEAFF.

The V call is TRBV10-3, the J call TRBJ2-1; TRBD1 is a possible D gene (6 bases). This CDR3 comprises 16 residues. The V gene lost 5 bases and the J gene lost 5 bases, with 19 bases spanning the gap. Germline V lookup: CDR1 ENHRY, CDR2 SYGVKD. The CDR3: CAISKDRTFLNNEQFF. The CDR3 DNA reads TGTGCCATCAGTAAGGACAGAACTTTTTTAAACAATGAGCAGTTCTTC.

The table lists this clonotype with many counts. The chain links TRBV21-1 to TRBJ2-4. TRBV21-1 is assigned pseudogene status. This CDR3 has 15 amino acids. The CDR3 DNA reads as TGTGCCAGCAGCAAAGGACGAACAGCCAAAAACATTCAGTACTTC. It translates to CASSKGRTAKNIQYF.

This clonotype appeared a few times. CDR3 in amino acids: CASSWTSGRVGSGELFF. The CDR3 DNA follows: TGTGCCAGCAGCTGGACTAGCGGGAGAGTTGGCTCCGGGGAGCTGTTTTTT. The genes are TRBV5-8 and TRBJ2-2; 13 bases are a match to TRBD2. CDR3 length equals 17 residues. CDR1 is SGHTS, CDR2 YDEGEE, per germline. V was pared by 3 bases and J by 6 bases, with 8 bases of the junction left unmatched.